This T cell receptor (beta chain) is drawn from a study of T cell responses to AZD1222 COVID-19 vaccine. To note about this clone: Antigen specificity is unknown.

General study findings and limits: Baseline testing showed seropositivity in only six AZD1222 recipients. Donors were mostly white British, more females; clonal diversity possibly underestimated.

Here immunoSEQ multiplex PCR was the method, and the copy in TCRdb shows in-frame clones only, minus some. The sample includes tens of thousands of clones, 86% of them seen just once. V was cut by 2 bases and J by 4 bases, with 9 bases left in between. The CDR3 runs 15 residues. Germline V lookup: CDR1 LNHDA, CDR2 SQIVND (reference sequence). This specimen consisted of peripheral blood, obtained on day 0 of AZD1222 vaccination. This chain connects TRBV19 to TRBJ2-6; D is unresolved. The receptor comes from an adult in good health. The CDR3 sequence: CASSISTPGANVLTF. CDR3 nucleotide sequence: TGTGCCAGTAGTATATCGACTCCCGGGGCCAACGTCCTGACTTTC. Full variable domain (rest looked up from reference TRBV19 and TRBJ2-6): DGGITQSPKYLFRKEGQNVTLSCEQNLNHDAMYWYRQDPGQGLRLIYYSQIVNDFQKGDIAEGYSVSREKKESFPLTVTSAQKNPTAFYLCASSISTPGANVLTFGAGSRLTVL.